What follows are 7 T cell receptor beta chains derived from one specimen sequenced in a study of memory B cells and T cells in multiple sclerosis. Separate sequencing covered autoproliferating (CFSE-dim) and non-proliferating (CFSE-high) T cells from stimulus-free culture. About 50 million CFSE-labeled PBMCs were cultured less than nine days unstimulated, then replicate wells were pooled. Generated by immunoSEQ multiplex PCR, the TCRdb table keeps only in-frame clones and is missing some. Of some 49,000 clones listed, 82% are singletons. These receptors are not linked to any known antigen. The sample was PBMCs from blood kept in culture. Receptor source: a human donor with multiple sclerosis.

The chain couples TRBV7-9 to TRBJ2-3, with D perhaps matching TRBD1 (6 bases). V shed 5 bases and J shed 4 bases, with 13 bases lying between them. The CDR3 consists of 14 residues. Germline values: CDR1 SEHNR, CDR2 FQNEAQ (reference sequence). This chain's CDR3 is CASSSTRGADTQYF. CDR3 nucleotide sequence: TGTGCCAGCAGCAGTACCAGGGGAGCAGATACGCAGTATTTT.

The gene calls are TRBV7-9 and TRBJ2-7, with TRBD1 as a possible D gene (6 bases). Germline CDR1 and CDR2: SEHNR and FQNEAQ (reference sequence). The germline V and J ends were trimmed by 5 bases and 11 bases, with 19 bases remaining between them. CDR3 size: 13 residues. This CDR3 reads CASSPAGDRPKYF. CDR3 in DNA: TGTGCCAGCAGCCCAGCAGGAGACAGGCCGAAGTACTTC.

This chain joins TRBV28 and TRBJ2-6; D unresolved. Germline V gene data show CDR1 as MDHEN and CDR2 as SYDVKM. Trimming left V 3 bases short and J 4 bases short, with 10 bases between. The CDR3 consists of 15 residues. The CDR3 protein is CASSLDPPGANVLTF. CDR3 sequence (DNA): TGTGCCAGCAGTTTGGACCCTCCGGGGGCCAACGTCCTGACTTTC.

J is TRBJ1-4 and V is TRBV5-1, with D unclear. CDR3 length: 16 amino acids. CDR1 and CDR2 (germline): SGHRS, YFSETQ. Trimming stripped 4 bases from V and 2 bases from J, with 15 bases between. The CDR3 loop is CASSAVPTGTNEKLFF. CDR3 bases: TGCGCCAGCAGCGCGGTTCCGACTGGGACTAATGAAAAACTGTTTTTT.

This chain links TRBV19 with TRBJ1-1, with D possibly TRBD1 on 6 matching bases. This CDR3 has 14 residues. Trimming stripped 4 bases from V and 4 bases from J, with 13 bases between. CDR1 is LNHDA and CDR2 is SQIVND in the germline V gene (reference sequence). DNA of the CDR3: TGTGCCAGTAGTACACAGGGCCTCACCACTGAAGCTTTCTTT. The encoded protein is CASSTQGLTTEAFF.

J is TRBJ1-6 and V is TRBV15; D call uncertain. Germline CDR1 and CDR2: LNHNV and YYDKDF (reference sequence). The CDR3 is 16 amino acids. The germline V and J ends were trimmed by 0 bases and 1 base, with 7 bases remaining between them. CDR3 DNA: TGTGCCACCAGCAGAGACGGGTTATCCTATAATTCACCCCTCCACTTT. It codes for CATSRDGLSYNSPLHF.

The chain employs TRBV14 and TRBJ1-2; D uncertain. This CDR3 is 10 amino acids long. Germline loops: CDR1 SGHDN, CDR2 FVKESK. Trimming removed 10 bases from V and 7 bases from J, with 10 bases in between. As DNA, the CDR3 is TGTGCCACCCCGCGGGTTGGCTACACCTTC. This gives the protein CATPRVGYTF.